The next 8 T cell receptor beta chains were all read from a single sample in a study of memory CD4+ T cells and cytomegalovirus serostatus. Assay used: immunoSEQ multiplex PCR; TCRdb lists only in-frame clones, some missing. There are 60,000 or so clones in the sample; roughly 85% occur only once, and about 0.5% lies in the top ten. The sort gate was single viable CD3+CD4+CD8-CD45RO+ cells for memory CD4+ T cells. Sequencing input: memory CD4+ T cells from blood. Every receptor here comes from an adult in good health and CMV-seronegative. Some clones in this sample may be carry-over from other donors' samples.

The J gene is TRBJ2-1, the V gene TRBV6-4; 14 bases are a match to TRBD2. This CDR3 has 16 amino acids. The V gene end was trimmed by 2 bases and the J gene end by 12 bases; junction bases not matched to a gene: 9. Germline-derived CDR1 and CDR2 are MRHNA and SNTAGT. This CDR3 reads CASSDLGTSGSMPQFF. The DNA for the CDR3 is TGTGCCAGCAGTGACCTTGGGACTAGCGGGAGCATGCCGCAGTTCTTC.

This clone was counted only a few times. Here the CDR3 reads CATSRDVAQGFNYGYTF. The CDR3 bases are TGTGCCACCAGCAGAGATGTAGCCCAAGGATTTAACTATGGCTACACCTTC. The chain carries TRBV15 and TRBJ1-2; D ambiguous. Trimming took 0 bases from V and 1 from J, leaving 15 bases between them. CDR3 length: 17 residues. CDR1 LNHNV and CDR2 YYDKDF come from the germline V gene (reference sequence).

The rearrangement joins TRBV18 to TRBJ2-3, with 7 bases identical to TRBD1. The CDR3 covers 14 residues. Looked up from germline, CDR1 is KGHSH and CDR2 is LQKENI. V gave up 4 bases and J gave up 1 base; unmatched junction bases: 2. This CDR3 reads CASSRDRGTDTQYF. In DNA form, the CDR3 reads TGTGCCAGCTCACGAGACAGGGGCACAGATACGCAGTATTTT.

CDR3 loop: CASSSAGHRTGELFF. CDR3 DNA: TGTGCCAGCTCTTCGGCGGGACACAGAACCGGGGAGCTGTTTTTT. The rearrangement uses TRBV18 and TRBJ2-2; D tentatively reads TRBD1 or TRBD2 (6 bases each). CDR1 is KGHSH and CDR2 is LQKENI in the germline V gene. Trimming shortened V by 6 bases and J by 5 bases, and 16 bases separated the two germline ends. CDR3 length: 15 residues.

The CDR3 sequence is CASGPPSPLAHKNIQYF. The CDR3, as DNA: TGTGCTAGTGGTCCCCCATCCCCCCTAGCGCACAAAAACATTCAGTACTTC. The rearrangement uses TRBV12-5 and TRBJ2-4; TRBD2 is a possible D gene (6 bases). Trimming cost V 5 bases and J 3 bases, with 20 bases left between them. The CDR3 has 17 residues. Germline lookup yields CDR1 LGHNT and CDR2 FRNRAP. Together with reference TRBV12-5 and TRBJ2-4, the CDR3 gives the full variable domain: DARVTQTPRHKVTEMGQEVTMRCQPILGHNTVFWYRQTMMQGLELLAYFRNRAPLDDSGMPKDRFSAEMPDATLATLKIQPSEPRDSAVYFCASGPPSPLAHKNIQYFGAGTRLSVL.

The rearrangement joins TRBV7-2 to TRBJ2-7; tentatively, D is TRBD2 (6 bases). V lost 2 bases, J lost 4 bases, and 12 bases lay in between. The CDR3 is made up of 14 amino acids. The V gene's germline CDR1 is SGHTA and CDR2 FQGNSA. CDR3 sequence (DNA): TGTGCCAGCAGCTTATCTGGGAGCGGGTACGAGCAGTACTTC. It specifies CASSLSGSGYEQYF.

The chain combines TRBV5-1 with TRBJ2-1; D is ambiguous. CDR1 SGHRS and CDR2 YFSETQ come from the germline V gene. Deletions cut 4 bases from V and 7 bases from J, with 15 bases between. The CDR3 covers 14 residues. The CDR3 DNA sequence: TGCGCCAGCAGCATCTGGTCCACCTTGAATGAGCAGTTCTTC. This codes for CASSIWSTLNEQFF. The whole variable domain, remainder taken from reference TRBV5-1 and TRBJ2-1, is KAGVTQTPRYLIKTRGQQVTLSCSPISGHRSVSWYQQTPGQGLQFLFEYFSETQRNKGNFPGRFSGRQFSNSRSEMNVSTLELGDSALYLCASSIWSTLNEQFFGPGTRLTVL.

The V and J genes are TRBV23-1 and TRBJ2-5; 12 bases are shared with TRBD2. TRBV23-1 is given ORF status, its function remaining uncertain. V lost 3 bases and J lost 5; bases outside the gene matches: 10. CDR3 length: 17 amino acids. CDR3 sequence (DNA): TGCGCCAGCAGTCACGACCGACTAGCGGGAGCTAAGGAGACCCAGTACTTC. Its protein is CASSHDRLAGAKETQYF.